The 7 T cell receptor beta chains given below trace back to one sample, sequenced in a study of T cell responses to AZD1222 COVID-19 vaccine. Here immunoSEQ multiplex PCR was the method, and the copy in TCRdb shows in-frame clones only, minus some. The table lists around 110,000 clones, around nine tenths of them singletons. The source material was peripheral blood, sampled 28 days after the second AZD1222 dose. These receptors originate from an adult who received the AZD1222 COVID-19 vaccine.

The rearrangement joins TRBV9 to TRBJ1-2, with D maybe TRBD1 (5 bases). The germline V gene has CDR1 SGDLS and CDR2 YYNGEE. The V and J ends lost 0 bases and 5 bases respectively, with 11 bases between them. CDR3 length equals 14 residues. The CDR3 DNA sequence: TGTGCCAGCAGCGTAGCACAGGCGGAATATGGCTACACCTTC. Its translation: CASSVAQAEYGYTF.

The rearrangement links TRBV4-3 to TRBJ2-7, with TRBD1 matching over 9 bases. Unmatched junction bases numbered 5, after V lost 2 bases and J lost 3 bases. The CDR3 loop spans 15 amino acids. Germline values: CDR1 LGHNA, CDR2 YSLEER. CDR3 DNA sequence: TGCGCCAGCAGCCAATCCGGGACAGGGAACTACGAGCAGTACTTC. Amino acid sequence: CASSQSGTGNYEQYF.

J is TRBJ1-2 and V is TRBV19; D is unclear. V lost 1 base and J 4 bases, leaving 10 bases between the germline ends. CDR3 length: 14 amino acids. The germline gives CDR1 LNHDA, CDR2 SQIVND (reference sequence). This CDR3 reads CASSIVSGSYGYTF. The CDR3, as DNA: TGTGCCAGTAGTATAGTGTCCGGGTCCTATGGCTACACCTTC.

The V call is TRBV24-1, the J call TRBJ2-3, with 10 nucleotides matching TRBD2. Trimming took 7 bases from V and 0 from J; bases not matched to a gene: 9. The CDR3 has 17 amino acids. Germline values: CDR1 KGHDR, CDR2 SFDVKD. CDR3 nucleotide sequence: TGTGCCACCAGCCTCGGGACTAGCGCCCTTAGCACAGATACGCAGTATTTT. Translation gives CATSLGTSALSTDTQYF.

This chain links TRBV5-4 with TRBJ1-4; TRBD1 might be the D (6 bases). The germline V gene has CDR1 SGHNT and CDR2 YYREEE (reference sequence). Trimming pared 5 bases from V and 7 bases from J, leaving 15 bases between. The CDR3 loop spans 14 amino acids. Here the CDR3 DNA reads TGTGCCAGCAGTCGAGGGGGTATCGGTGAAAAACTGTTTTTT. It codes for CASSRGGIGEKLFF.

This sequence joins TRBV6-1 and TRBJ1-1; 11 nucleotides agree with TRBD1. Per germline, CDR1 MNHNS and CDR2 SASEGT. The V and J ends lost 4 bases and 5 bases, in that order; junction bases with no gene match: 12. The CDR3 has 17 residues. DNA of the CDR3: TGTGCCAGCAGTGCGAGGTCTTGGGGGACAGGGGGAACTGAAGCTTTCTTT. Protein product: CASSARSWGTGGTEAFF.

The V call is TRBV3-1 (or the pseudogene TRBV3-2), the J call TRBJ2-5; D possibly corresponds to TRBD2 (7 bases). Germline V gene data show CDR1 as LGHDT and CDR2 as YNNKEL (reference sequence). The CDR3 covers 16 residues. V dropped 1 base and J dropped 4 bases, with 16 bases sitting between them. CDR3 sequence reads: CASSQGGGASGETQYF. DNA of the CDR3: TGTGCCAGCAGCCAAGGTGGGGGGGCCAGCGGAGAGACCCAGTACTTC.